The 18 T cell receptor beta chains in this list originate from one sample, sequenced in a study of cytomegalovirus exposure and HLA in healthy donors (dated by TCRdb to the late 2010s). Library method: the immunoSEQ multiplex PCR assay. A mixture of 60 forward primers for TCR Vbeta segments and 13 reverse primers for TCR Jbeta segments was used in the multiplex PCR. TCRdb provides this immuneACCESS table in a form limited to in-frame rearrangements. Some clones are lacking; in checked studies, under half of them reflect an unresolved V gene, and why the rest are absent is not known. In this sample the table shows about 140,000 clones, 70% to 85% of which occur a single time. The ten largest clones represent around 3.9% of the sample. The specimen was PBMCs. Receptors were obtained from a man aged 40-50 years in good health and CMV-seropositive.

This chain uses TRBV7-2 with TRBJ1-5, with TRBD1 matching over 10 bases. Germline V gene lookup returns CDR1 SGHTA and CDR2 FQGNSA. V was pared by 5 bases and J by 5 bases, with 6 bases of the junction left unmatched. The CDR3 is 15 amino acids. The CDR3 DNA reads TGTGCCAGCAGCCCAAGGACAGGGGGGTATCAGCCCCAGCATTTT. Protein sequence: CASSPRTGGYQPQHF.

Only one count was recorded for this clone. The chain recombines TRBV29-1 with TRBJ2-1, with 7 nucleotides matching TRBD1. V lost 3 bases and J lost 6; bases outside the gene matches: 5. The germline CDR1 and CDR2 sequences are SQVTM and ANQGSEA. CDR3 length: 13 amino acids. For the CDR3, the DNA is TGCAGCGTTGACCCCAACAGGGGCAATGAGCAGTTCTTC. Encoded protein: CSVDPNRGNEQFF.

This chain connects TRBV10-1 to TRBJ1-2; TRBD1 agrees at 9 bases. CDR1 WNHNN and CDR2 SYGVQD come from the germline V gene (reference sequence). The CDR3 sequence is 13 residues long. The V gene end was trimmed by 5 bases and the J gene end by 8 bases; junction bases not matched to a gene: 6. The chain's CDR3 is CASSSGTGQGYTF. The CDR3 region has the DNA TGCGCCAGCAGTTCGGGGACAGGGCAAGGCTACACCTTC.

This chain joins TRBV4-3 and TRBJ2-1; D gene uncertain. Germline V gives CDR1 LGHNA, CDR2 YSLEER. The CDR3 has 13 residues. V shed 0 bases and J shed 7 bases, with 7 bases lying between them. This CDR3 is CASSQENRNEQFF. The CDR3 DNA follows: TGCGCCAGCAGCCAAGAGAATAGAAATGAGCAGTTCTTC.

This clone was seen only once. This sequence joins TRBV4-3 and TRBJ1-5; D is ambiguous. Trimming stripped 3 bases from V and 5 bases from J, with 8 bases between. Germline-derived CDR1 and CDR2 are LGHNA and YSLEER. This CDR3 has 13 amino acids. This CDR3 reads CASSHGSDQPQHF. CDR3 bases: TGCGCCAGCAGCCATGGGAGCGATCAGCCCCAGCATTTT.

Sample share makes this clone medium-sized. The rearrangement links TRBV6-1 to TRBJ1-1; possible D gene TRBD1, 6 bases. Trimming stripped 6 bases from V and 1 base from J, with 9 bases between. Germline values: CDR1 MNHNS, CDR2 SASEGT. This CDR3 comprises 13 residues. CDR3 bases: TGTGCCAGCAGGGACAGCGAGAACACTGAAGCTTTCTTT. This gives the protein CASRDSENTEAFF.

CDR3 in DNA: TGTGCCTGGAGCCGAGACAGTATCAATCAGCCCCAGCATTTT. Translated, it gives CAWSRDSINQPQHF. The V call is TRBV30, the J call TRBJ1-5; possible D gene TRBD1, 5 bases. Germline V lookup: CDR1 GTSNPN, CDR2 SVGIG (reference sequence). The V end lost 3 bases, the J end lost 3 bases, and 12 bases lay between the germline ends. The CDR3 length is 14 residues.

This sequence joins TRBV6-6 and TRBJ2-5, with a possible D match to TRBD1 (6 bases). Germline V CDR1 and CDR2: MNHNY, SVGAGI (reference sequence). Trimming took 6 bases from V and 5 from J, leaving 10 bases between them. The CDR3 has 12 residues. Here the CDR3 DNA reads TGTGCCAGCAGCCCCAGGGGTGAGACCCAGTACTTC. This translates into CASSPRGETQYF.

The genes are TRBV6-1 and TRBJ1-2; D is perhaps TRBD1 (6 bases). Germline lookup yields CDR1 MNHNS and CDR2 SASEGT. V was cut by 0 bases and J by 5 bases, with 16 bases left in between. CDR3 size: 16 residues. The chain's CDR3 is CASSEALGAAGYGYTF. The CDR3 DNA follows: TGTGCCAGCAGTGAAGCGCTGGGGGCCGCGGGTTATGGCTACACCTTC.

V is TRBV4-3 and J is TRBJ1-3; a possible D gene is TRBD1 (5 bases). The CDR3 covers 17 residues. V was trimmed by 1 base and J by 2 bases, leaving 15 bases between them. Germline V gene data show CDR1 as LGHNA and CDR2 as YSLEER. CDR3 bases: TGCGCCAGCAGCCAAGGCTCTACTTTGGGGCCTGGAAACACCATATATTTT. Translation gives CASSQGSTLGPGNTIYF.

The V gene is TRBV6-5, the J gene TRBJ1-6, with 8 bases lining up with TRBD1. Losses at the gene ends were 4 bases for V and 7 bases for J; bases not matched to a gene: 9. Germline V gene data show CDR1 as MNHEY and CDR2 as SVGAGI. This CDR3 spans 16 amino acids. CDR3 DNA sequence: TGTGCCAGCAGTTCCGAACGGACAGGGTGGAATTCACCCCTCCACTTT. Translating gives CASSSERTGWNSPLHF.

V usage is TRBV2 and J usage is TRBJ1-5; TRBD1 might be the D (5 bases). Trimming left V 1 base short and J 3 bases short, with 13 bases between. The germline V gene has CDR1 SNHLY and CDR2 FYNNEI. The CDR3 contains 16 residues. The CDR3 is CASSEDGGAVNQPQHF. Here the CDR3 DNA reads TGTGCCAGCAGTGAAGACGGAGGGGCAGTCAATCAGCCCCAGCATTTT.

This clone was observed a single time. The V call is TRBV30, the J call TRBJ2-5, with a possible D match to TRBD2 (5 bases). Trimming stripped 5 bases from V and 1 base from J, with 11 bases between. Germline CDR1 GTSNPN, CDR2 SVGIG (reference sequence). The CDR3 has 13 amino acids. CDR3 coding DNA: TGTGCCTGGGGACGGGAATTCCAAGAGACCCAGTACTTC. As protein: CAWGREFQETQYF.

This rearrangement joins TRBV6-1 to TRBJ2-1; D call uncertain. The CDR3 is made up of 14 amino acids. Germline values: CDR1 MNHNS, CDR2 SASEGT. With 3 bases removed from V and 0 bases from J, the gap between germline ends came to 6 bases. The CDR3 DNA reads TGTGCCAGCAGTGACAGGATCTCCTACAATGAGCAGTTCTTC. This codes for CASSDRISYNEQFF.

The chain is built from TRBV7-2 and TRBJ1-1, with 8 bases matching TRBD1. Germline-derived CDR1 and CDR2 are SGHTA and FQGNSA. The J segment lost 4 bases and the V segment lost 7 bases, leaving 8 bases of the junction unmatched. This CDR3 comprises 14 residues. Written as DNA, the CDR3 is TGTGCCAGCACCCAGGGGGCAGCGGGCACTGAAGCTTTCTTT. As protein: CASTQGAAGTEAFF.

The gene calls are TRBV4-1 and TRBJ2-2; 13 bases map to TRBD2. Germline trimming cut 1 base from V and 7 bases from J; bases unmatched to any gene: 9. The germline V gene encodes CDR1 MGHRA and CDR2 YSYEKL. The CDR3 consists of 18 residues. The CDR3 loop reads CASSQGTSGSVLLGELFF. The CDR3 nucleotides read TGCGCCAGCAGCCAAGGGACTAGCGGGAGCGTTCTACTCGGGGAGCTGTTTTTT.

The chain uses TRBV18 and TRBJ2-1, with 8 bases aligning to TRBD2. The CDR3 loop spans 14 amino acids. Germline V gene sequence: CDR1 KGHSH, CDR2 LQKENI. Losses at the gene ends were 2 bases for V and 7 bases for J; bases not matched to a gene: 4. The CDR3 DNA reads TGTGCCAGCTCACCATTACCTAGCGGGAATGAGCAGTTCTTC. This sequence encodes CASSPLPSGNEQFF. Full variable domain (rest looked up from reference TRBV18 and TRBJ2-1): NAGVMQNPRHLVRRRGQEARLRCSPMKGHSHVYWYRQLPEEGLKFMVYLQKENIIDESGMPKERFSAEFPKEGPSILRIQQVVRGDSAAYFCASSPLPSGNEQFFGPGTRLTVL.

This chain links TRBV19 with TRBJ1-2, with D uncertain. Germline lookup yields CDR1 LNHDA and CDR2 SQIVND (reference sequence). The CDR3 covers 14 residues. The V end lost 3 bases, the J end lost 3 bases, and 11 bases lay between the germline ends. The DNA for the CDR3 is TGTGCCAGTAGTATTAGGAACAGATACTATGGCTACACCTTC. Its translation is CASSIRNRYYGYTF.